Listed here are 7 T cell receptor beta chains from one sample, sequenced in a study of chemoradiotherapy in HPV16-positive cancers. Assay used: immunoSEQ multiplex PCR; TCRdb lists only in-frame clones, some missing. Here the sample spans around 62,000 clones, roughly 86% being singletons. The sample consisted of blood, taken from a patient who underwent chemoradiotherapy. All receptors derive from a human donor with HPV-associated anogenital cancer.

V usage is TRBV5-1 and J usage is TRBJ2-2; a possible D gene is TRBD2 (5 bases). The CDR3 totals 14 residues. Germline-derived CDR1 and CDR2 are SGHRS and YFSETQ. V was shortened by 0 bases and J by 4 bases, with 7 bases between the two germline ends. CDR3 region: CASSLAGVTGELFF. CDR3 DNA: TGCGCCAGCAGCTTGGCCGGGGTCACCGGGGAGCTGTTTTTT.

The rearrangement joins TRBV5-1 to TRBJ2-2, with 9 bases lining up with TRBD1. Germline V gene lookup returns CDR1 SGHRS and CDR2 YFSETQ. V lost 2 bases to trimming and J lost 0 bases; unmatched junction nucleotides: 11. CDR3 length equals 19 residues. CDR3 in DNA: TGCGCCAGCAGCTTAACGGGACAGGGTGGCGGCGCGAACACCGGGGAGCTGTTTTTT. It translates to CASSLTGQGGGANTGELFF.

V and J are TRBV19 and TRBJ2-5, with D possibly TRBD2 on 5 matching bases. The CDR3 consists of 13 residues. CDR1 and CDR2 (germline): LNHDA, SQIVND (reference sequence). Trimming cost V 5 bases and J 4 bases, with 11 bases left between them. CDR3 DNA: TGTGCCAGTAGTCCCGGACTTCGAGAGACCCAGTACTTC. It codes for CASSPGLRETQYF.

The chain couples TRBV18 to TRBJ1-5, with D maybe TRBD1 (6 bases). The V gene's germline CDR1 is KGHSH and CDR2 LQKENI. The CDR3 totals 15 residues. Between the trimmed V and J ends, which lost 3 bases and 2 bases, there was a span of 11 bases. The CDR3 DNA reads TGTGCCAGCTCACCTACAGGGCTTGGCAATCAGCCCCAGCATTTT. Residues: CASSPTGLGNQPQHF.

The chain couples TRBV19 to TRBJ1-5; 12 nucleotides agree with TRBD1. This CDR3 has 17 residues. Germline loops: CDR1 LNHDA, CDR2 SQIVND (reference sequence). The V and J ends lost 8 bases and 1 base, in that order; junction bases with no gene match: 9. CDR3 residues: CASGGTGGVGSNQPQHF. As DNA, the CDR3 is TGTGCCAGTGGCGGGACAGGGGGCGTTGGGAGCAATCAGCCCCAGCATTTT.

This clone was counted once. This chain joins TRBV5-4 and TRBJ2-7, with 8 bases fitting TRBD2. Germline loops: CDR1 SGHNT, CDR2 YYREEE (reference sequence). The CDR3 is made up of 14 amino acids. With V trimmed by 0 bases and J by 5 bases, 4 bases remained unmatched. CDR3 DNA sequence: TGTGCCAGCAGCTTGGCCGGGACTAGTAACGAGCAGTACTTC. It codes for CASSLAGTSNEQYF.

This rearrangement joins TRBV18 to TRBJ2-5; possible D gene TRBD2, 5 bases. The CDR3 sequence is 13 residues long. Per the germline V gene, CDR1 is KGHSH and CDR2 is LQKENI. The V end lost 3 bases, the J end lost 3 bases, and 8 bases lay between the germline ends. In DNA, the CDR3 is TGTGCCAGCTCACCGGGAGTCGAAGAGACCCAGTACTTC. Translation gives CASSPGVEETQYF.